These 14 T cell receptor beta chains came from one sample sequenced in a study of blood T cell repertoires in COVID-19. Only in-frame clones appear in the TCRdb table, and some are missing; sequencing was by immunoSEQ multiplex PCR. In the table there are about 280,000 clones, about 90% of which are singletons. Sequencing used peripheral blood. The receptors were gathered from a woman in her forties or fifties who had recovered from COVID-19.

This clone was seen ten or more times. This chain links TRBV2 with TRBJ2-2; tentative D call: TRBD1 (6 bases). Per the germline V gene, CDR1 is SNHLY and CDR2 is FYNNEI. Trimming removed 6 bases from V and 6 bases from J, with 11 bases in between. This CDR3 is 13 amino acids long. Here the CDR3 reads CASRETGSGELFF. The CDR3 coding sequence is TGTGCCAGCAGGGAGACAGGTTCCGGGGAGCTGTTTTTT.

This clone was detected a few times. The same CDR3 arises from other DNA sequences in this sample as well. This sequence joins TRBV6-5 and TRBJ1-2, with 11 bases matching TRBD1. The germline CDR1 and CDR2 sequences are MNHEY and SVGAGI. J lost 1 base, V lost 6 bases, and 4 bases had no gene match. The CDR3 totals 15 residues. The CDR3 loop is CASRGQGAGNYGYTF. Here the CDR3 DNA reads TGTGCCAGCAGAGGACAGGGGGCGGGTAACTATGGCTACACCTTC.

The genes are TRBV29-1 and TRBJ1-2; TRBD1 aligns across 8 bases. This CDR3 has 11 amino acids. J was trimmed by 6 bases and V by 3 bases; bases with no gene match: 0. Germline loops: CDR1 SQVTM, CDR2 ANQGSEA. The DNA for the CDR3 is TGCAGCGTTGACAGGGGGCATGGCTACACCTTC. It specifies CSVDRGHGYTF.

The V call is TRBV27, the J call TRBJ1-5, with D unclear. The CDR3 has 15 amino acids. The ends were cut back, 2 bases at V and 1 base at J, with 9 bases in the middle. Germline assignment: CDR1 MNHEY and CDR2 SMNVEV (reference sequence). In nucleotides, the CDR3 is TGTGCCAGCAGTTTAAGGACTACGAGCAATCAGCCCCAGCATTTT. It specifies CASSLRTTSNQPQHF.

CDR3 loop: CASRAGGPTYEQYF. The DNA for the CDR3 is TGTGCCAGCAGGGCTGGAGGTCCCACCTACGAGCAGTACTTC. The rearrangement links TRBV28 to TRBJ2-7, with a weak D call TRBD2 (5 bases). CDR3 length: 14 amino acids. With 6 bases removed from V and 2 bases from J, the gap between germline ends came to 14 bases. Germline lookup yields CDR1 MDHEN and CDR2 SYDVKM.

This clone was seen once. The chain has TRBV4-3 and TRBJ2-7, with 10 bases lining up with TRBD1. Germline CDR1 reads LGHNA; CDR2 reads YSLEER. The CDR3 loop spans 14 amino acids. The V segment lost 6 bases and the J segment 3 bases; nucleotides outside the gene matches: 5. CDR3 residues: CASSPGTGVYEQYF. The DNA for the CDR3 is TGCGCCAGCAGTCCCGGGACAGGGGTCTACGAGCAGTACTTC.

This clone was counted a single time. The chain uses TRBV7-3 and TRBJ2-3, with 8 bases fitting TRBD2. Trimming removed 5 bases from V and 6 bases from J; junction bases left unmatched: 7. This CDR3 has 14 amino acids. The germline V gene encodes CDR1 SGHTA and CDR2 FQGTGA. This chain's CDR3 is CASSHSGAQDTQYF. In DNA, the CDR3 is TGTGCCAGCAGCCATAGCGGGGCGCAGGATACGCAGTATTTT.

This clone was seen only once. The genes are TRBV28 and TRBJ1-2; no definite D call. The V and J ends lost 5 bases and 6 bases respectively, with 16 bases between them. The CDR3 has 14 residues. CDR1 is MDHEN, CDR2 SYDVKM, per germline. CDR3 sequence: CASSPTGSSDGYTF. DNA for the CDR3: TGTGCCAGCAGTCCTACTGGGAGCTCGGATGGCTACACCTTC.

This chain uses TRBV29-1 with TRBJ1-4; D perhaps matches TRBD1 (5 bases). Germline V gene lookup returns CDR1 SQVTM and CDR2 ANQGSEA. The CDR3 runs to 13 residues. Trimming cost V 7 bases and J 0 bases, with 9 bases left between them. The CDR3 loop reads CSARTPTNEKLFF. The DNA for the CDR3 is TGCAGCGCCCGGACACCAACTAATGAAAAACTGTTTTTT. Filled out from reference TRBV29-1 and TRBJ1-4, the complete variable domain reads SAVISQKPSRDICQRGTSLTIQCQVDSQVTMMFWYRQQPGQSLTLIATANQGSEATYESGFVIDKFPISRPNLTFSTLTVSNMSPEDSSIYLCSARTPTNEKLFFGSGTQLSVL.

The J gene is TRBJ1-2, the V gene TRBV5-5; D remains unclear. V was shortened by 5 bases and J by 4 bases, with 12 bases between the two germline ends. This CDR3 spans 13 amino acids. Germline lookup yields CDR1 SGHKS and CDR2 YYEKEE (reference sequence). The CDR3 nucleotides read TGTGCCAGCAGTGCAGGTTTGGGCTATGGCTACACCTTC. Residues: CASSAGLGYGYTF.

About this clone: The germline gene is not matched at one end of the junction; a read error may be the cause. This chain links TRBV6-2 or TRBV6-3 with TRBJ1-1; unclear D gene. Germline V gene lookup returns CDR1 MNHEY and CDR2 SVGEGT. The CDR3 has 13 residues. DNA for the CDR3: TGTGCCAGCAGTTATTGGGCGAACGCTGAAGCTTTCTTT. Its translation: CASSYWANAEAFF.

The table lists this clone with a count of one. J is TRBJ1-5 and V is TRBV6-5; TRBD1 is a possible D gene (5 bases). The CDR3 is 15 amino acids. Germline CDR1 is MNHEY and CDR2 is SVGAGI. The V gene lost 6 bases and the J gene lost 5 bases, with 17 bases spanning the gap. CDR3 amino acids: CASRLQVGGYQPQHF. DNA of the CDR3: TGTGCCAGCAGGTTACAGGTTGGTGGTTATCAGCCCCAGCATTTT.

This chain uses TRBV5-1 with TRBJ1-2; 8 bases agree with TRBD1. The CDR3 is made up of 15 amino acids. After removal of 6 bases from V and 1 base from J, the junction contained 8 bases not matched to a gene. Germline CDR1 SGHRS, CDR2 YFSETQ. The CDR3 spells CASTETGGRNYGYTF. The DNA for the CDR3 is TGCGCCAGCACAGAAACAGGGGGACGTAACTATGGCTACACCTTC.

This chain uses TRBV7-2 with TRBJ1-3; 10 nucleotides match TRBD1. The CDR3 has 15 residues. CDR1 SGHTA and CDR2 FQGNSA come from the germline V gene. The junction had 5 bases not matched to a gene; V was cut back by 5 bases and J by 4 bases. The CDR3: CASSPWTGGGNTIYF. The CDR3 nucleotides read TGTGCCAGCAGCCCTTGGACAGGGGGGGGAAACACCATATATTTT.